This TCR beta chain appears in the sequencing data of a study of blood T cell repertoires in COVID-19. Study details: Samples came from the United States, Italy and Spain, spanning acute and convalescent COVID-19. PBMCs, B-cell-depleted T cells, or T cells provided the cDNA or gDNA that made up the material.

The V gene end was trimmed by 5 bases and the J gene end by 15 bases; junction bases not matched to a gene: 9. Germline V lookup: CDR1 MDHEN, CDR2 SYDVKM. The CDR3 has 12 amino acids. Study processing details: Reference gene primer amplification in the assay estimated nucleated cell counts. TCRdb's table, derived via immunoSEQ multiplex PCR, lists solely in-frame clones and lacks some. The DNA gave D and trimming, while V, J and clone size come from that table. The repertoire holds about 200,000 clones, with around 80% as singletons. This sequence was found in a woman aged 70 to 79 with acute or convalescent COVID-19. V usage is TRBV28 and J usage is TRBJ2-1; 8 nucleotides line up with TRBD1. Sequencing input: peripheral blood. The CDR3 DNA follows: TGTGCCAGCAGTACAGGACAGGGTTTGGTGTTCTTC. It codes for CASSTGQGLVFF.